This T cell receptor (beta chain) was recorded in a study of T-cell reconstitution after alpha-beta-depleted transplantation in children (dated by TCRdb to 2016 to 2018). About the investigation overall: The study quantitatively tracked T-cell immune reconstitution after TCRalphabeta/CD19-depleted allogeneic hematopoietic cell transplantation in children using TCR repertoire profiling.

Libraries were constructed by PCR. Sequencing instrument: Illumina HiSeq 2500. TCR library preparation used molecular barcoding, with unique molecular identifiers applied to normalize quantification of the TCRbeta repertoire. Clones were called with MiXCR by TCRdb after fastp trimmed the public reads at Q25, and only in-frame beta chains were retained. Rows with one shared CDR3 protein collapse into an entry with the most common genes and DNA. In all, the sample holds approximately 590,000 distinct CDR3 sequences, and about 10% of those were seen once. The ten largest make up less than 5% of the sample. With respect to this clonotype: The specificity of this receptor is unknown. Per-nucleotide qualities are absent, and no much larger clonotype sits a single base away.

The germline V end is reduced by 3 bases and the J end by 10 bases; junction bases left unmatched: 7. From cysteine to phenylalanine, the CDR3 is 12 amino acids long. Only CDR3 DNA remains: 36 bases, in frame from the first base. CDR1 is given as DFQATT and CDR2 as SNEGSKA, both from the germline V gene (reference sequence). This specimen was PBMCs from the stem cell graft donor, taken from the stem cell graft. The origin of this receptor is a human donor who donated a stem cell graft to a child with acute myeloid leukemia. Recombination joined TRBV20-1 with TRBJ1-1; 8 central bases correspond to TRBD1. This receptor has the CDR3 CSARGLQGGAFF. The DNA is TGCAGTGCTAGGGGCTTACAGGGGGGAGCTTTCTTT.